The following is a T cell receptor (beta chain) sequence with its context. This sample stems from a study of CD8 T cells in Susac syndrome. RNA, at roughly 0.5 to 1 ug, was reverse transcribed with random hexamers. TCRdb independently ran MiXCR on the immunoSEQ multiplex PCR reads; one entry per CDR3 protein. This repertoire shows around 300,000 distinct CDR3 sequences, 89% found once; its top ten account for approximately 0.18%. Treatment-naive patients with stable or active relapsing-remitting disease were the multiple sclerosis controls. This CDR3 comprises 16 residues. CDR1 and CDR2 (germline): SEHNR, FQNEAQ (reference sequence). V lost 10 bases and J 2 bases, leaving 20 bases between the germline ends.

Sequencing was performed on CD8+ T cells from PBMCs. The receptor was derived from a human donor with multiple sclerosis. The chain is built from TRBV7-9 and TRBJ2-2; D possibly corresponds to TRBD1 (5 bases). CDR3 bases: TGTGCCATCCTTGACTTGGGGCAGGGTAACACCGGGGAGCTGTTTTTT. Its translation: CAILDLGQGNTGELFF.